This T cell receptor (beta chain) came from a study of shared clonotypes between healthy human individuals (TCRdb year 2020). Regarding the complete study: A couple of women and three men aged 18 to 49 years were included in the cohort. The study deeply sequenced blood TCR repertoires of about five healthy adults to estimate repertoire size and the extent of clonotype sharing between individuals. Leukapheresis yielded between about 0.94 and 9.5 billion PBMCs per donor. To increase sequencing depth and limit assay-specific biases, different laboratories used diverse techniques to prepare libraries and sequence TCR repertoires.

Broad study findings and their caveats: Pairwise subsampling indicated that sequencing depth was expected to affect the degree of clonotype sharing among donors. Sampling was restricted to blood, and TCR repertoires in tissue are likely to differ from TCR repertoires in blood. The small number of donors limited the genetic and exposure-history diversity represented.

Using the deep immunoSEQ assay, TCR CDR3 regions were amplified from genomic DNA by multiplex PCR. For each cell subset, the extracted genomic DNA was distributed evenly across all wells of several immunoSEQ 96-well plates, and each plate served as one replicate. Each replicate PCR for unsorted PBMC received approximately 300 ng genomic DNA, equal to 30,000 or so T cell genomes. Ten immunoSEQ deep assay plates were used to sequence unsorted PBMC genomic DNA. Purified libraries were quantified with a Qubit 3.0 fluorometer, sized on a Bioanalyzer 2100, and re-quantified with the KAPA Library Quantification kit. A separate single-read 150-cycle Illumina NextSeq 550 flow cell was used to sequence each immunoSEQ 96-well plate. The authors' analysis ran thus. The immunoSEQ output contained only junctional sequences without quality scores, so filtering could not match that applied to full-length reads. Sequences were annotated with PyIR, a Python wrapper for IgBLAST v1.9, and V/J genes and CDR3 were assigned using IMGT germline references. Reads were removed for weak V/J assignments (E-value above 1e-6), missing CDR3, stop codons, out-of-frame junctions, or ambiguous translated residues. V3J clonotypes were defined as sequences sharing an identical inferred V gene, J gene, and CDR3 amino acid sequence. Percentage overlap between repertoires was computed as shared unique clonotypes divided by the size of the smaller repertoire. Repertoire richness was assessed with RTK rarefaction, the Chao1 estimator, and Recon v2.1 estimates of unobserved clonotypes. In its TCRdb copy, this immuneACCESS table keeps in-frame sequences only and misses some clones. Where compared with another copy, unresolved V genes explain less than half of these, and the others have no known cause. The V and J calls and clone size are taken from that table; D and trimming were inferred from the DNA. A total of 450,000 to 500,000 clones appear in this sample, roughly 80% of them only once. Together, the top ten hold around 12% of the sample.

The donors were healthy, HIV-negative adults with no recently reported acute infections or vaccinations. Every donor was a Caucasian adult residing in Nashville, Tennessee, USA. In the unsorted samples, around 81 million PBMCs were counted, and genomic DNA was extracted using the QIAamp DNA Blood Mini kit. Blood was obtained by leukapheresis, after which PBMCs were separated by Ficoll-Histopaque density gradient centrifugation and cryopreserved in liquid nitrogen vapor phase. With respect to this clone: Its antigen remains undetermined. The sample holds no much larger clone one base away, and base qualities are not on file.

Sequences were obtained from PBMCs. This clonotype originated in a woman between 40 and 50 years old in good health. Some clones in this sample may be carry-over from other donors' samples.

At the DNA level, the sequence is TGTGCCAGCAGTAGGTTCTACAATGAGCAGTTCTTC. This gives the protein CASSRFYNEQFF. The rearranged segments are TRBV25-1 and TRBJ2-1; no D segment can be confidently identified. V is shortened by 5 bases, J by 3 bases, and the region joining them spans 5 bases. Sequences MGHDK (CDR1) and SYGVNS (CDR2) are obtained from the germline V gene. From its cysteine to its phenylalanine, the CDR3 spans 12 amino acids. The sequence is cut down to CDR3 DNA, 36 bases in frame from base 1.